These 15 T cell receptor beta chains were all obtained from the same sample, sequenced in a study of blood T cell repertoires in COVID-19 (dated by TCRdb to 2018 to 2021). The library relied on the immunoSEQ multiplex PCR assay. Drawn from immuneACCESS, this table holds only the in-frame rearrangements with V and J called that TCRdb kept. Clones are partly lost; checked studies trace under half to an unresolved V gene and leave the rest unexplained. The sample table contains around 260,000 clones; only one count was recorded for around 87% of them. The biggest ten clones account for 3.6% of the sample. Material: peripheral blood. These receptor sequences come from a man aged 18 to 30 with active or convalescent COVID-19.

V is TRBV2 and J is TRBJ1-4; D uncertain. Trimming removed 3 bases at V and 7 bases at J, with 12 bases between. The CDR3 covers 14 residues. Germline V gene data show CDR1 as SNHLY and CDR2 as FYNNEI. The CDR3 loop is CASSDNWSTEKLFF. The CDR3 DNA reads TGTGCCAGCAGTGACAACTGGTCAACTGAAAAACTGTTTTTT.

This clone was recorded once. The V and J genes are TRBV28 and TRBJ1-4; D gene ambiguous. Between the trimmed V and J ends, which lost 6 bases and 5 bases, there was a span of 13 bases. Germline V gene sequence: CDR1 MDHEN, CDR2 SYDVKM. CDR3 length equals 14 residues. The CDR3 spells CASSTQATNEKLFF. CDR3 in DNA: TGTGCCAGCAGCACGCAGGCGACGAATGAAAAACTGTTTTTT.

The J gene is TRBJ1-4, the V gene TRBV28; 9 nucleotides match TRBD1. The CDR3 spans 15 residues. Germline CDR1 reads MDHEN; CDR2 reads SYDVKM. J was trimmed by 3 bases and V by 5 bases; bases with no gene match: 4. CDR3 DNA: TGTGCCAGCAGTCGGACAGGGGACTCTAATGAAAAACTGTTTTTT. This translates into CASSRTGDSNEKLFF.

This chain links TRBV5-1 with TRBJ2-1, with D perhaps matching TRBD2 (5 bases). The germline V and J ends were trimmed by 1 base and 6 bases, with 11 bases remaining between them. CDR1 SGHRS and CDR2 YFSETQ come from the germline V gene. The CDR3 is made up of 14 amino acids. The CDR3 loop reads CASSLSSGGNEQFF. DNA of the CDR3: TGCGCCAGCAGCTTGTCAAGCGGAGGCAATGAGCAGTTCTTC.

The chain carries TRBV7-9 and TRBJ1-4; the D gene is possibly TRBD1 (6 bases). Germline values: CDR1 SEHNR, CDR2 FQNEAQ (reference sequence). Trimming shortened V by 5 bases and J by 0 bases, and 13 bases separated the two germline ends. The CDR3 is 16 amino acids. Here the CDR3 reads CASSARTDSTNEKLFF. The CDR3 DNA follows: TGTGCCAGCAGCGCTCGGACAGACTCAACTAATGAAAAACTGTTTTTT. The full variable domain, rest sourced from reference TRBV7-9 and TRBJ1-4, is DTGVSQNPRHKITKRGQNVTFRCDPISEHNRLYWYRQTLGQGPEFLTYFQNEAQLEKSRLLSDRFSAERPKGSFSTLEIQRTEQGDSAMYLCASSARTDSTNEKLFFGSGTQLSVL.

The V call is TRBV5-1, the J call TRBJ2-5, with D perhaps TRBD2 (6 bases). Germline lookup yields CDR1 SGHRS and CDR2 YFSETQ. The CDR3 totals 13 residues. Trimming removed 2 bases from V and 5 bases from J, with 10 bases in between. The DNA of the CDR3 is TGCGCCAGCAGCTTAGGAGGGTCGGAGACCCAGTACTTC. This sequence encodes CASSLGGSETQYF.

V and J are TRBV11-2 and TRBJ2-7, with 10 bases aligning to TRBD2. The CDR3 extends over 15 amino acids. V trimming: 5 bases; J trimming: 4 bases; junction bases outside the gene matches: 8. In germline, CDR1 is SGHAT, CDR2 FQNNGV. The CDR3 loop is CASSPETSGWYEQYF. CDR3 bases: TGTGCCAGCAGCCCCGAGACTAGCGGGTGGTACGAGCAGTACTTC.

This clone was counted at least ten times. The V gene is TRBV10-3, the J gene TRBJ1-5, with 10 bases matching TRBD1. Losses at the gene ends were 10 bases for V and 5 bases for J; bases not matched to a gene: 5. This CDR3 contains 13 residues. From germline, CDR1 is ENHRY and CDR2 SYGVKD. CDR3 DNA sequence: TGTGCCACGTCGGACAGGGGGGATCAGCCCCAGCATTTT. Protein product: CATSDRGDQPQHF.

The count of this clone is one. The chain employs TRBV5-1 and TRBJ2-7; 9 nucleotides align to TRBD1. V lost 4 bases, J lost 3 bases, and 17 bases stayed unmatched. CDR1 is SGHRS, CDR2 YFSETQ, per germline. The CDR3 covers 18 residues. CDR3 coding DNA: TGCGCCAGCAGCGCCGGGACAGGGAGCTCAGGAGGAATCTACGAGCAGTACTTC. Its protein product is CASSAGTGSSGGIYEQYF.

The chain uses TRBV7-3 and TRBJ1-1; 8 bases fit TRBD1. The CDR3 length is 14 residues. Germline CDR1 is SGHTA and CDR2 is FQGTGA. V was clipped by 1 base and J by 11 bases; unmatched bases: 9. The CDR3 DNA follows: TGTGCCAGCAGCTTAAACCCTCAGGGGGCCGGGGCTTTCTTT. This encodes CASSLNPQGAGAFF.

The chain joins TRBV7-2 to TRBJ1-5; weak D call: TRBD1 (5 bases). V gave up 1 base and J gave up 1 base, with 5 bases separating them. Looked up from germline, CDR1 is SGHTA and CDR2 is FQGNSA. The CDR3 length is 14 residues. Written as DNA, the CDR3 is TGTGCCAGCAGCTTAGGGACAAGCAATCAGCCCCAGCATTTT. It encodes CASSLGTSNQPQHF.

In DNA, the CDR3 is TGTGCCAGCAGTTTACGGGCAAGGGGTGGGGCTTTCTTT. Its protein is CASSLRARGGAFF. The rearrangement uses TRBV12-3 or TRBV12-4 and TRBJ1-1; possibly TRBD1 for D (5 bases). V lost 2 bases, J lost 11 bases, and 15 bases lay in between. The CDR3 is made up of 13 amino acids.

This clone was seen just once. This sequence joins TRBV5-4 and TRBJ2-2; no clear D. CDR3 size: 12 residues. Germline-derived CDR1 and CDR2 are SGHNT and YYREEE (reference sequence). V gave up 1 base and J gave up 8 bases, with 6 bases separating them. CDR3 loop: CASSLFGGELFF. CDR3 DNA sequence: TGTGCCAGCAGCTTGTTCGGTGGGGAGCTGTTTTTT.

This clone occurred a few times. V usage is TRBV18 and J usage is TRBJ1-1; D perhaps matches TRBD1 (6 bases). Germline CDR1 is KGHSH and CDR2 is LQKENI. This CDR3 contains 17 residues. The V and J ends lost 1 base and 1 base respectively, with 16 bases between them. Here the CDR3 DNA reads TGTGCCAGCTCACCACAACTTATCGGGGGGCCGAACACTGAAGCTTTCTTT. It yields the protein CASSPQLIGGPNTEAFF.

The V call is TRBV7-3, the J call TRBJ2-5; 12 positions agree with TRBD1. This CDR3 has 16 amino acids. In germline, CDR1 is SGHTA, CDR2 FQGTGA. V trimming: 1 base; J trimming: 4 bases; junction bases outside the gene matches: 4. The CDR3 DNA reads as TGTGCCAGCAGCTTAAGTGGGGACAGGGGGCGAGAGACCCAGTACTTC. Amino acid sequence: CASSLSGDRGRETQYF.